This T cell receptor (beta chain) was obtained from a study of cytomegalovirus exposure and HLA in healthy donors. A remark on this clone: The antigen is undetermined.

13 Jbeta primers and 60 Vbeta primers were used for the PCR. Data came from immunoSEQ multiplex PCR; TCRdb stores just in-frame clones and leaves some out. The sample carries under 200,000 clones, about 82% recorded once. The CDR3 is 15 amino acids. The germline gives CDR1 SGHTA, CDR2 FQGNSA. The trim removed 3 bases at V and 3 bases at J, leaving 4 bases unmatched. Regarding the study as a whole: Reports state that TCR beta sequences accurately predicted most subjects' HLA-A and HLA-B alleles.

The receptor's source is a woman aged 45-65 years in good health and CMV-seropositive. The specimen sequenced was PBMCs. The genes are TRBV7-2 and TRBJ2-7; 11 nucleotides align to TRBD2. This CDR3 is CASSFSGLAGYEQYF. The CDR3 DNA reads TGTGCCAGCAGCTTCTCCGGACTAGCGGGCTACGAGCAGTACTTC.